Listed here are 26 T cell receptor beta chains from one sample, sequenced in a study of blood T cell repertoires in COVID-19. The assay was immunoSEQ multiplex PCR, and TCRdb's table has in-frame clones only and misses some. The table lists about 130,000 clones, around 80% of them singletons. The source material was peripheral blood. The receptors were gathered from a woman in her sixties with acute or convalescent COVID-19.

The rearrangement joins TRBV19 to TRBJ1-2; 8 bases match TRBD1. J lost 1 base, V lost 5 bases, and 6 bases had no gene match. The CDR3 spans 15 residues. The germline V gene encodes CDR1 LNHDA and CDR2 SQIVND (reference sequence). CDR3 bases: TGTGCCAGTAGTCCTCGACAGGGGTATAACTATGGCTACACCTTC. Translation: CASSPRQGYNYGYTF.

The gene calls are TRBV9 and TRBJ2-5; D is possibly TRBD1 (5 bases). The germline gives CDR1 SGDLS, CDR2 YYNGEE. Trimming removed 0 bases from V and 7 bases from J, with 16 bases in between. There are 15 residues in the CDR3. The CDR3 sequence: CASSVERGETGTQYF. CDR3 sequence (DNA): TGTGCCAGCAGCGTAGAAAGGGGTGAGACGGGGACCCAGTACTTC.

This chain connects TRBV19 to TRBJ1-5, with D possibly being TRBD1 (5 bases). V was trimmed by 6 bases and J by 7 bases, leaving 16 bases between them. The CDR3 extends over 14 amino acids. Germline-derived CDR1 and CDR2 are LNHDA and SQIVND (reference sequence). In DNA form, the CDR3 reads TGTGCCAGTAGCGGGGGAAGGGGTTCCCAGCCCCAGCATTTT. Translation gives CASSGGRGSQPQHF.

The V and J genes are TRBV2 and TRBJ1-1, with unresolved D. The germline V gene has CDR1 SNHLY and CDR2 FYNNEI. The CDR3 spans 14 residues. The ends were cut back, 3 bases at V and 1 base at J, with 9 bases in the middle. For the CDR3, the DNA is TGTGCCAGCAGTGAGATGGGAGGGAACACTGAAGCTTTCTTT. Translating gives CASSEMGGNTEAFF.

The chain has TRBV19 and TRBJ1-3; 11 bases match TRBD1. There are 15 residues in the CDR3. Germline CDR1 reads LNHDA; CDR2 reads SQIVND (reference sequence). Losses at the gene ends were 7 bases for V and 4 bases for J; bases not matched to a gene: 6. CDR3 in amino acids: CASTRTGGQGNTIYF. DNA of the CDR3: TGTGCCAGTACCCGGACAGGGGGCCAAGGAAACACCATATATTTT.

The V gene is TRBV2, the J gene TRBJ1-6; D is unresolved. Germline V gene lookup returns CDR1 SNHLY and CDR2 FYNNEI. This CDR3 comprises 16 residues. V was shortened by 1 base and J by 3 bases, with 10 bases between the two germline ends. CDR3 sequence reads: CASSEGPGDYNSPLHF. The CDR3 bases are TGTGCCAGCAGTGAAGGCCCCGGGGACTATAATTCACCCCTCCACTTT. Based on the CDR3 plus reference TRBV2 and TRBJ1-6, the full variable domain is EPEVTQTPSHQVTQMGQEVILRCVPISNHLYFYWYRQILGQKVEFLVSFYNNEISEKSEIFDDQFSVERPDGSNFTLKIRSTKLEDSAMYFCASSEGPGDYNSPLHFGNGTRLTVT.

Of note for this clone: At one boundary the junction diverges from the germline segment, which might be a read error. The chain joins TRBV5-5 to TRBJ1-2; D not certain. CDR3 length: 15 residues. In germline, CDR1 is SGHKS, CDR2 YYEKEE (reference sequence). This chain's CDR3 is CASRLGFRTNYGYTF. DNA for the CDR3: TGTGCCAGCAGATTGGGATTCAGGACTAACTATGGCTACACCTTC.

The genes are TRBV13 and TRBJ2-6, with D maybe TRBD2 (5 bases). CDR1 is PRHDT, CDR2 FYEKMQ, per germline (reference sequence). CDR3 length: 15 residues. V lost 5 bases, J lost 0 bases, and 8 bases lay in between. The CDR3 reads CASSPGNSGANVLTF. The CDR3 DNA reads as TGTGCCAGCAGCCCGGGAAACTCTGGGGCCAACGTCCTGACTTTC.

The chain has TRBV7-9 and TRBJ1-4; D not resolved. Germline CDR1 and CDR2: SEHNR and FQNEAQ (reference sequence). The CDR3 covers 16 residues. The ends were cut back, 5 bases at V and 0 bases at J, with 13 bases in the middle. CDR3: CASSRGRPPTNEKLFF. The CDR3 DNA sequence: TGTGCCAGCAGCCGCGGGCGACCACCAACTAATGAAAAACTGTTTTTT.

The genes are TRBV27 and TRBJ1-5; D unresolved. The CDR3 runs 13 residues. Trimming stripped 0 bases from V and 6 bases from J, with 6 bases between. The V gene's germline CDR1 is MNHEY and CDR2 SMNVEV (reference sequence). The CDR3: CASSLSKSQPQHF. The CDR3 bases are TGTGCCAGCAGTTTATCGAAGAGTCAGCCCCAGCATTTT.

Comments on this clone: The junction and the germline gene differ at one end; a read error may be behind it. This chain uses TRBV7-3 with TRBJ1-3; 7 positions agree with TRBD1. Germline V gene sequence: CDR1 SGHTA, CDR2 FQGTGA. This CDR3 has 15 amino acids. This CDR3 reads CANSLTTDREDTIYF. The CDR3, as DNA: TGTGCCAACAGCTTAACAACAGACAGGGAGGACACCATATATTTT.

The chain carries TRBV11-1 and TRBJ1-6; D ambiguous. The V end lost 3 bases, the J end lost 7 bases, and 10 bases lay between the germline ends. Germline V gene lookup returns CDR1 SGHAT and CDR2 FQDESV (reference sequence). The length of the CDR3 is 14 residues. CDR3 bases: TGTGCCAGCAGCTTGCGGCAGACCAATTCACCCCTCCACTTT. Its protein product is CASSLRQTNSPLHF.

The chain links TRBV6-5 to TRBJ2-1, with 9 bases lining up with TRBD2. This CDR3 region has 15 residues. Germline CDR1 reads MNHEY; CDR2 reads SVGAGI. V was clipped by 9 bases and J by 3 bases; unmatched bases: 9. In DNA, the CDR3 is TGTGCCAGTCTCCCCGGACTAGCGAGCTACAATGAGCAGTTCTTC. Translation: CASLPGLASYNEQFF.

The chain links TRBV27 to TRBJ2-2, with D tentatively TRBD1 (5 bases). The CDR3 runs 13 residues. Trimming took 8 bases from V and 8 from J, leaving 15 bases between them. Germline V lookup: CDR1 MNHEY, CDR2 SMNVEV (reference sequence). The CDR3 spells CASAIGDAGELFF. In nucleotides, the CDR3 is TGTGCCAGCGCAATAGGGGATGCGGGGGAGCTGTTTTTT.

The chain employs TRBV9 and TRBJ2-4; D is perhaps TRBD2 (7 bases). The germline V and J ends were trimmed by 4 bases and 9 bases, with 17 bases remaining between them. Per germline, CDR1 SGDLS and CDR2 YYNGEE. The CDR3 covers 14 residues. CDR3 residues: CASSSEGGVAIQYF. DNA of the CDR3: TGTGCCAGCAGCTCCGAAGGGGGGGTTGCCATTCAGTACTTC. The whole variable domain, filled in from reference TRBV9 and TRBJ2-4, reads DSGVTQTPKHLITATGQRVTLRCSPRSGDLSVYWYQQSLDQGLQFLIQYYNGEERAKGNILERFSAQQFPDLHSELNLSSLELGDSALYFCASSSEGGVAIQYFGAGTRLSVL.

Turning to this clone: A read error may account for a junction end that differs from germline. The chain carries TRBV9 and TRBJ2-2, with 12 bases matching TRBD2. CDR3 length equals 18 residues. In germline, CDR1 is SGDLS, CDR2 YYNGEE. The CDR3 protein is CASSARGLAGKNTGELFF. CDR3 in DNA: TGTGCCAGCAGCGCACGGGGACTAGCGGGCAAGAACACCGGAGAGCTGTTTTTT.

The chain recombines TRBV6-5 with TRBJ1-2; possible D gene TRBD1, 5 bases. Germline assignment: CDR1 MNHEY and CDR2 SVGAGI. The CDR3 covers 16 residues. V was cut by 3 bases and J by 2 bases, with 16 bases left in between. DNA for the CDR3: TGTGCCAGCAGTTATGGCGGGGGTATCACAAACTATGGCTACACCTTC. Residues: CASSYGGGITNYGYTF.

The chain is built from TRBV2 and TRBJ1-2; D is perhaps TRBD1 (6 bases). The V and J ends lost 6 bases and 6 bases respectively, with 17 bases between them. This CDR3 has 14 amino acids. Germline V CDR1 and CDR2: SNHLY, FYNNEI. CDR3 sequence reads: CASRGGAEGHGYTF. The CDR3 DNA reads TGTGCCAGCAGGGGGGGGGCAGAGGGCCATGGCTACACCTTC.

This chain connects TRBV6-5 to TRBJ2-7; TRBD1 aligns across 7 bases. The V gene end was trimmed by 7 bases and the J gene end by 1 base; junction bases not matched to a gene: 7. The CDR3 has 14 amino acids. Germline CDR1 reads MNHEY; CDR2 reads SVGAGI. The CDR3 bases are TGTGCCAGCACCCTGACAGGGCCGTCCTACGAGCAGTACTTC. It yields the protein CASTLTGPSYEQYF.

J is TRBJ1-1 and V is TRBV7-9, with no clear D. The CDR3 consists of 14 residues. Looked up from germline, CDR1 is SEHNR and CDR2 is FQNEAQ (reference sequence). Trimming took 5 bases from V and 1 from J, leaving 11 bases between them. CDR3 amino acids: CASSLTRENTEAFF. CDR3 DNA sequence: TGTGCCAGCAGCCTCACACGGGAGAACACTGAAGCTTTCTTT.

This chain joins TRBV2 and TRBJ1-2; no clear D gene. The CDR3 runs to 13 residues. The V and J ends lost 6 bases and 6 bases respectively, with 14 bases between them. The germline CDR1 and CDR2 sequences are SNHLY and FYNNEI. The CDR3 DNA follows: TGTGCCAGCAGCGGACGAACTAGGGATGGCTACACCTTC. This gives the protein CASSGRTRDGYTF. Combining the CDR3 with reference TRBV2 and TRBJ1-2 gives the whole variable domain EPEVTQTPSHQVTQMGQEVILRCVPISNHLYFYWYRQILGQKVEFLVSFYNNEISEKSEIFDDQFSVERPDGSNFTLKIRSTKLEDSAMYFCASSGRTRDGYTFGSGTRLTVV.

The chain links TRBV6-5 to TRBJ1-1; TRBD1 matches 7 bases. Per germline, CDR1 MNHEY and CDR2 SVGAGI. Trimming removed 6 bases from V and 12 bases from J; junction bases left unmatched: 7. The CDR3 runs 11 residues. CDR3 nucleotide sequence: TGTGCCAGCAGCCTTGACAGGGCGACTTTCTTT. Its translation: CASSLDRATFF.

This clone was seen a single time. This chain links TRBV10-1 with TRBJ2-7; TRBD1 is a possible D gene (6 bases). CDR3 length: 15 amino acids. Trimming shortened V by 3 bases and J by 0 bases, and 12 bases separated the two germline ends. Per germline, CDR1 WNHNN and CDR2 SYGVQD (reference sequence). This chain's CDR3 is CASSELQGSSYEQYF. As DNA, the CDR3 is TGCGCCAGCAGTGAACTGCAGGGGAGCTCCTACGAGCAGTACTTC.

The chain uses TRBV5-6 and TRBJ2-3; D is possibly TRBD1 (5 bases). In germline, CDR1 is SGHDT, CDR2 YYEEEE. This CDR3 contains 15 residues. Trimming took 0 bases from V and 2 from J, leaving 10 bases between them. The CDR3 loop is CASSLDRGYTDTQYF. In nucleotides, the CDR3 is TGTGCCAGCAGCTTGGATAGGGGATACACAGATACGCAGTATTTT. Filled out from reference TRBV5-6 and TRBJ2-3, the complete variable domain reads DAGVTQSPTHLIKTRGQQVTLRCSPKSGHDTVSWYQQALGQGPQFIFQYYEEEERQRGNFPDRFSGHQFPNYSSELNVNALLLGDSALYLCASSLDRGYTDTQYFGPGTRLTVL.

The gene calls are TRBV5-1 and TRBJ1-1; 8 nucleotides line up with TRBD1. The CDR3 is 17 amino acids. Germline V gives CDR1 SGHRS, CDR2 YFSETQ. The J segment lost 1 base and the V segment lost 0 bases, leaving 8 bases of the junction unmatched. CDR3 in amino acids: CASSLVPTGDGNTEAFF. The CDR3, as DNA: TGCGCCAGCAGCTTGGTCCCGACAGGGGACGGGAACACTGAAGCTTTCTTT.

The chain links TRBV19 to TRBJ2-1; D might be TRBD1 (5 bases). V lost 3 bases and J lost 8, with 11 bases in between. Per germline, CDR1 LNHDA and CDR2 SQIVND (reference sequence). CDR3 size: 13 residues. The CDR3 coding sequence is TGTGCCAGTAGTATTTCACAGGTTTATGAGCAGTTCTTC. Translating gives CASSISQVYEQFF.